Following are 4 T cell receptor beta chains from one sample sequenced in a study of blood T cell repertoires in COVID-19. Sequenced by immunoSEQ multiplex PCR; TCRdb stores in-frame clones only, minus some. The sample holds around 180,000 clones, roughly 84% seen once. What was sequenced was peripheral blood. The receptors originated from a man aged 80 or over with COVID-19, enrolled during active disease.

The genes are TRBV14 and TRBJ1-2; 8 bases are a match to TRBD1. The CDR3 runs to 19 residues. Trimming at V came to 2 bases and at J to 3 bases, leaving 17 bases not matched to a gene. Germline V gene data show CDR1 as SGHDN and CDR2 as FVKESK. The CDR3 spells CASSQFLGAGGSSYYGYTF. The CDR3 DNA is TGTGCCAGCAGCCAATTCCTGGGGGCAGGGGGCTCCTCCTACTATGGCTACACCTTC. Full variable domain (outside the CDR3, taken from reference TRBV14 and TRBJ1-2): EAGVTQFPSHSVIEKGQTVTLRCDPISGHDNLYWYRRVMGKEIKFLLHFVKESKQDESGMPNNRFLAERTGGTYSTLKVQPAELEDSGVYFCASSQFLGAGGSSYYGYTFGSGTRLTVV.

The chain links TRBV4-2 to TRBJ2-5; 7 bases are a match to TRBD1. The V gene end was trimmed by 3 bases and the J gene end by 3 bases; junction bases not matched to a gene: 4. Germline lookup yields CDR1 LGHNA and CDR2 YNFKEQ. This CDR3 is built from 14 residues. The CDR3 spells CASSHGTEKETQYF. The CDR3 DNA is TGTGCCAGCAGCCACGGGACAGAGAAAGAGACCCAGTACTTC.

This clone was counted between two and nine times. This chain connects TRBV6-5 to TRBJ1-1; the match to TRBD1 covers 8 bases. Germline CDR1 reads MNHEY; CDR2 reads SVGAGI. CDR3 length equals 13 residues. Germline trimming cut 6 bases from V and 6 bases from J; bases unmatched to any gene: 6. In DNA form, the CDR3 reads TGTGCCAGCAGCGCAGGGGGCCGGGCTGAAGCTTTCTTT. Its protein product is CASSAGGRAEAFF.

The chain has TRBV24-1 and TRBJ2-3, with D maybe TRBD1 (6 bases). Germline V gene lookup returns CDR1 KGHDR and CDR2 SFDVKD. The CDR3 extends over 17 amino acids. Trimming cost V 0 bases and J 0 bases, with 12 bases left between them. The CDR3 reads CATSDLTGSSSTDTQYF. The CDR3 DNA reads TGTGCCACCAGTGATTTGACAGGGAGTTCTAGCACAGATACGCAGTATTTT.